This TCR beta chain was captured in a study of blood T cells in healthy people across ages. Using a J-beta primer mix together with a sample-barcoded 5' primer, a second PCR was run for about 6 to 12 cycles. TCRdb processed the 5' RACE reads anew with MiXCR; each CDR3 protein has one entry. Among hundreds of thousands of distinct CDR3 sequences, roughly 24% were seen once, and the ten largest hold 3%. This clonotype was detected only a few times. V was clipped by 6 bases and J by 2 bases; unmatched bases: 6. The CDR3 loop spans 15 amino acids. Germline CDR1 is MNHEY and CDR2 is SMNVEV (reference sequence). These data also formed part of another study, on T cells of mothers and their children.

This chain connects TRBV27 to TRBJ2-1, with TRBD1 matching 8 bases. What was sequenced was blood. The receptor comes from a boy younger than 18 in good health. CDR3 in amino acids: CASSSTGEAYNEQFF. CDR3 DNA: TGTGCCAGCAGCTCGACAGGGGAAGCCTACAATGAGCAGTTCTTC.